A single sample gave rise to the 25 T cell receptor beta chains below, sequenced in a study of PD-1 blockade in classical Hodgkin lymphoma. Only in-frame clones appear in the TCRdb table, and some are missing; sequencing was by immunoSEQ multiplex PCR. The sample has more than 85,000 clones, approximately 89% seen once; the top ten hold about 20%. Time point: cycle 4 day 1 (C4D1), after around six weeks of nivolumab. Following autologous stem cell transplantation, relapse occurred in every patient, and exposure to brentuximab vedotin varied. The material was peripheral blood mononuclear cells (PBMCs), obtained before the fourth cycle of nivolumab. All receptors come from a human donor with classical Hodgkin lymphoma.

The rearrangement links TRBV5-1 to TRBJ2-7; a weak D match, TRBD2 (6 bases). In germline, CDR1 is SGHRS, CDR2 YFSETQ. The germline V and J ends were trimmed by 0 bases and 7 bases, with 26 bases remaining between them. The CDR3 is 18 amino acids. The CDR3 here is CASSLGGGSDYTLKEQYF. DNA for the CDR3: TGCGCCAGCAGCTTGGGAGGAGGGTCTGACTATACGCTTAAGGAGCAGTACTTC.

The rearrangement links TRBV11-3 to TRBJ2-1; 13 nucleotides match TRBD2. V was pared by 3 bases and J by 2 bases, with 4 bases of the junction left unmatched. CDR1 SGHNT and CDR2 YENEEA come from the germline V gene. The CDR3 contains 17 residues. The CDR3 nucleotides are TGTGCCAGCAGCTTTCCGGGGACTAGCGGGACCTACAATGAGCAGTTCTTC. It codes for CASSFPGTSGTYNEQFF. Full variable domain (missing parts from reference TRBV11-3 and TRBJ2-1): EAGVVQSPRYKIIEKKQPVAFWCNPISGHNTLYWYLQNLGQGPELLIRYENEEAVDDSQLPKDRFSAERLKGVDSTLKIQPAELGDSAVYLCASSFPGTSGTYNEQFFGPGTRLTVL.

This chain connects TRBV27 to TRBJ2-1; D not resolved. V was clipped by 6 bases and J by 0 bases, with 6 bases between them. The CDR3 loop spans 13 amino acids. Germline V CDR1 and CDR2: MNHEY, SMNVEV (reference sequence). CDR3 DNA: TGTGCCAGCAGCCTGAGCTCCTACAATGAGCAGTTCTTC. Encoded protein: CASSLSSYNEQFF.

The CDR3 reads CASSLTGSTDTQYF. Here the CDR3 DNA reads TGTGCCAGCAGCTTGACGGGGAGCACAGATACGCAGTATTTT. The chain joins TRBV5-4 to TRBJ2-3; tentatively, D is TRBD2 (5 bases). Trimming left V 1 base short and J 0 bases short, with 6 bases between. CDR1 and CDR2 (germline): SGHNT, YYREEE (reference sequence). The CDR3 sequence is 14 residues long. The entire variable domain, with the rest obtained from reference TRBV5-4 and TRBJ2-3, is as follows: ETGVTQSPTHLIKTRGQQVTLRCSSQSGHNTVSWYQQALGQGPQFIFQYYREEENGRGNFPPRFSGLQFPNYSSELNVNALELDDSALYLCASSLTGSTDTQYFGPGTRLTVL.

J is TRBJ1-5 and V is TRBV6-1; D is uncertain. The CDR3 consists of 13 residues. The V end lost 3 bases, the J end lost 5 bases, and 8 bases lay between the germline ends. Germline CDR1 is MNHNS and CDR2 is SASEGT. The CDR3 loop is CASSDPLDQPQHF. Written as DNA, the CDR3 is TGTGCCAGCAGTGACCCCTTAGATCAGCCCCAGCATTTT.

CDR3 in amino acids: CASGQGAILTSNQPQHF. DNA for the CDR3: TGTGCCAGCGGACAGGGTGCCATACTGACAAGCAATCAGCCCCAGCATTTT. This sequence joins TRBV28 and TRBJ1-5; TRBD1 aligns across 8 bases. Looked up from germline, CDR1 is MDHEN and CDR2 is SYDVKM. The CDR3 has 17 amino acids. With V trimmed by 8 bases and J by 1 base, 13 bases remained unmatched.

V and J are TRBV5-6 and TRBJ2-3; possibly TRBD1 for D (6 bases). Deletions cut 2 bases from V and 4 bases from J, with 8 bases between. Germline V lookup: CDR1 SGHDT, CDR2 YYEEEE. The CDR3 extends over 13 amino acids. The CDR3 spells CASSLQGPDTQYF. In nucleotides, the CDR3 is TGTGCCAGCAGCTTACAGGGCCCAGATACGCAGTATTTT.

This chain uses TRBV20-1 with TRBJ1-2; D ambiguous. Germline V gene sequence: CDR1 DFQATT, CDR2 SNEGSKA (reference sequence). This CDR3 has 10 residues. V lost 1 base to trimming and J lost 5 bases, with 2 bases between them. For the CDR3, the DNA is TGCAGTGCTAGAGTTTATGGCTACACCTTC. It specifies CSARVYGYTF.

This clone turned up a few times. The chain combines TRBV5-1 with TRBJ1-3; D might be TRBD1 (5 bases). In germline, CDR1 is SGHRS, CDR2 YFSETQ. This CDR3 has 13 amino acids. V lost 0 bases and J lost 4, with 5 bases in between. The CDR3 bases are TGCGCCAGCAGCTTGGAGGGGGGAAACACCATATATTTT. It encodes CASSLEGGNTIYF.

This clone was observed at least ten times. V is TRBV10-1 and J is TRBJ2-5; D possibly uses TRBD1 or TRBD2 (6 bases each). Deletions cut 3 bases from V and 6 bases from J, with 17 bases between. Germline V gives CDR1 WNHNN, CDR2 SYGVQD (reference sequence). The CDR3 has 15 residues. The CDR3 sequence: CASSEGHGGLKTQYF. CDR3 nucleotide sequence: TGCGCCAGCAGTGAAGGCCACGGGGGCTTAAAGACCCAGTACTTC.

This sequence joins TRBV18 and TRBJ2-1, with D possibly TRBD1 on 5 matching bases. The CDR3 contains 13 residues. Germline values: CDR1 KGHSH, CDR2 LQKENI. V shed 4 bases and J shed 8 bases, with 12 bases lying between them. The chain's CDR3 is CASSRPRVDEQFF. CDR3 nucleotides: TGTGCCAGCTCACGTCCCAGGGTCGATGAGCAGTTCTTC.

The chain uses TRBV28 and TRBJ1-5; D possibly corresponds to TRBD1 (5 bases). The CDR3 spans 15 residues. Trimming left V 10 bases short and J 1 base short, with 17 bases between. Germline CDR1 is MDHEN and CDR2 is SYDVKM. As DNA, the CDR3 is TGTGCCACCCGGGAATTTACAGGCAGCAATCAGCCCCAGCATTTT. This translates into CATREFTGSNQPQHF.

The chain carries TRBV19 and TRBJ2-2, with a tentative D call TRBD1 (6 bases). Germline CDR1 reads LNHDA; CDR2 reads SQIVND (reference sequence). Trimming stripped 1 base from V and 6 bases from J, with 12 bases between. The CDR3 extends over 15 amino acids. CDR3 residues: CASSIVQGSAGELFF. CDR3 sequence (DNA): TGTGCCAGTAGTATAGTCCAGGGGTCTGCCGGGGAGCTGTTTTTT.

The chain combines TRBV5-6 with TRBJ1-4, with 8 nucleotides matching TRBD1. This CDR3 has 14 residues. The germline gives CDR1 SGHDT, CDR2 YYEEEE. The trim removed 4 bases at V and 4 bases at J, leaving 3 bases unmatched. The CDR3 spells CASSADRDNEKLFF. The CDR3 nucleotides read TGTGCCAGCAGCGCGGACAGGGATAATGAAAAACTGTTTTTT. Filled out from reference TRBV5-6 and TRBJ1-4, the complete variable domain reads DAGVTQSPTHLIKTRGQQVTLRCSPKSGHDTVSWYQQALGQGPQFIFQYYEEEERQRGNFPDRFSGHQFPNYSSELNVNALLLGDSALYLCASSADRDNEKLFFGSGTQLSVL.

This rearrangement joins TRBV27 to TRBJ1-2; 9 nucleotides line up with TRBD1. Germline CDR1 reads MNHEY; CDR2 reads SMNVEV (reference sequence). V dropped 4 bases and J dropped 8; count of bases not matched to a gene: 11. The CDR3 covers 15 residues. The CDR3 DNA is TGTGCCAGCAGTTCTCCGGGACAGGGAACGAGGGGCTACACCTTC. Translated: CASSSPGQGTRGYTF.

V gene TRBV10-3 combines with J gene TRBJ1-1; no definite D call. With 4 bases removed from V and 6 bases from J, the gap between germline ends came to 6 bases. The CDR3 totals 11 residues. Germline assignment: CDR1 ENHRY and CDR2 SYGVKD. CDR3 residues: CAISAGSEAFF. CDR3 coding DNA: TGTGCCATCAGTGCCGGGTCTGAAGCTTTCTTT.

This chain uses TRBV29-1 with TRBJ2-1, with no clear D. Germline-derived CDR1 and CDR2 are SQVTM and ANQGSEA. Trimming cost V 6 bases and J 4 bases, with 16 bases left between them. The CDR3 covers 14 residues. The CDR3, as DNA: TGCAGCGTGGGCTCCCCCTACTTATACAATGAGCAGTTCTTC. Amino acid sequence: CSVGSPYLYNEQFF.

The rearrangement uses TRBV20-1 and TRBJ1-1; no definite D call. This CDR3 contains 11 residues. Trimming pared 8 bases from V and 5 bases from J, leaving 12 bases between. The germline V gene encodes CDR1 DFQATT and CDR2 SNEGSKA (reference sequence). This CDR3 is CSQVARTEAFF. The CDR3 DNA reads as TGCAGTCAAGTTGCACGGACTGAAGCTTTCTTT.

The chain recombines TRBV4-2 with TRBJ2-3, with 12 bases aligning to TRBD2. The CDR3 length is 20 residues. V shed 0 bases, J shed 5 bases, and the junction held 15 bases outside the gene matches. CDR1 and CDR2 (germline): LGHNA, YNFKEQ. CDR3 in amino acids: CASSQESEGLAGFKEDTQYF. In DNA, the CDR3 is TGTGCCAGCAGCCAAGAAAGTGAAGGACTAGCGGGATTCAAGGAAGATACGCAGTATTTT.

The chain uses TRBV5-5 and TRBJ1-3, with D unclear. Per germline, CDR1 SGHKS and CDR2 YYEKEE (reference sequence). This CDR3 comprises 17 residues. The V and J ends lost 1 base and 1 base respectively, with 15 bases between them. The CDR3 loop is CASSLRAESGSGNTIYF. CDR3 DNA: TGTGCCAGCAGCTTGAGGGCAGAATCCGGGTCTGGAAACACCATATATTTT.

This rearrangement joins TRBV4-1 to TRBJ1-5; D is ambiguous. The CDR3 contains 16 residues. Germline CDR1 is MGHRA and CDR2 is YSYEKL. Trimming removed 0 bases at V and 4 bases at J, with 13 bases between. CDR3 sequence: CASSQDGGIGNQPQHF. As DNA, the CDR3 is TGCGCCAGCAGCCAAGACGGCGGTATTGGTAATCAGCCCCAGCATTTT.

The rearrangement links TRBV7-2 to TRBJ2-5; 7 bases fit TRBD1. CDR1 is SGHTA and CDR2 is FQGNSA in the germline V gene. Losses at the gene ends were 6 bases for V and 4 bases for J; bases not matched to a gene: 8. This CDR3 is built from 14 residues. CDR3 nucleotide sequence: TGTGCCAGCAGTCATTCGACAGGGAGAGAGACCCAGTACTTC. Translating it yields CASSHSTGRETQYF.

The table lists this clone with a count of one. The chain joins TRBV7-2 to TRBJ1-2; tentatively, D is TRBD1 (6 bases). The CDR3 runs to 15 residues. V was shortened by 3 bases and J by 4 bases, with 15 bases between the two germline ends. Germline-derived CDR1 and CDR2 are SGHTA and FQGNSA. Written as DNA, the CDR3 is TGTGCCAGCAGCTTTCACAGGGAGCGATCCTATGGCTACACCTTC. Its translation: CASSFHRERSYGYTF.

The chain recombines TRBV29-1 with TRBJ2-1; 12 bases are a match to TRBD2. Per germline, CDR1 SQVTM and CDR2 ANQGSEA. V shed 0 bases, J shed 0 bases, and the junction held 3 bases outside the gene matches. The CDR3 covers 17 residues. The CDR3 coding sequence is TGCAGCGTTGAAGATCCGGGACTAGCGGGCTCCTACAATGAGCAGTTCTTC. Translation gives CSVEDPGLAGSYNEQFF.

The chain recombines TRBV18 with TRBJ2-7; D not certain. This CDR3 is built from 11 residues. Trimming stripped 2 bases from V and 9 bases from J, with 8 bases between. Looked up from germline, CDR1 is KGHSH and CDR2 is LQKENI. The CDR3 DNA is TGTGCCAGCTCACCAAGGGATGGGCAGTACTTC. Its translation: CASSPRDGQYF.